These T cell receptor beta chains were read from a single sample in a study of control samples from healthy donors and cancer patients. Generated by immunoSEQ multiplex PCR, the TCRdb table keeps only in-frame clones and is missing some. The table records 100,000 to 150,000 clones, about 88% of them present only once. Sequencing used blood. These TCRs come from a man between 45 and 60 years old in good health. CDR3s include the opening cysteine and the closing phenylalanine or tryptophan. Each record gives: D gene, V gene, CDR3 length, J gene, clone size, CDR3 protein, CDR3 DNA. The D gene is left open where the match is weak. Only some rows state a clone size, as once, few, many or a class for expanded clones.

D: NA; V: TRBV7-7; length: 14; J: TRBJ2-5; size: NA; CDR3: CASSPGTAQETQYF; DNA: TGTGCTAGCAGCCCAGGGACGGCTCAAGAGACCCAGTACTTC
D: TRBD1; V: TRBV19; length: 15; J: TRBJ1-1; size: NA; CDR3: CASSNGRGRDTEAFF; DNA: TGTGCCAGTAGTAACGGCAGGGGGAGGGACACTGAAGCTTTCTTT
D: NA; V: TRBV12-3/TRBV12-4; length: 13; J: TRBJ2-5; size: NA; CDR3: CAVGSGNRETQYF; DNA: TGTGCCGTTGGGTCCGGAAATAGGGAGACCCAGTACTTC
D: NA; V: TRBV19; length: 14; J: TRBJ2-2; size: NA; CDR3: CASSIQASAGELFF; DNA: TGTGCCAGTAGTATTCAAGCTAGTGCCGGGGAGCTGTTTTTT
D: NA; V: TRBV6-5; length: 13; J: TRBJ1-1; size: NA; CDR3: CASSYSIQGFAFF; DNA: TGTGCCAGCAGTTACTCGATACAGGGTTTTGCTTTCTTT
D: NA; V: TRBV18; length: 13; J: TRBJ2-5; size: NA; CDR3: CASSPPSSETQYF; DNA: TGTGCCAGCTCACCACCGAGCAGCGAGACCCAGTACTTC
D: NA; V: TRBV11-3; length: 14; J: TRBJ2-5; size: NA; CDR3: CASSLAASVETQYF; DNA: TGTGCCAGCAGCTTAGCTGCTAGCGTCGAGACCCAGTACTTC
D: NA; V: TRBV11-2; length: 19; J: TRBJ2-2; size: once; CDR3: CASSLEYVLGHKNTGELFF; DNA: TGTGCCAGCAGCTTAGAATACGTTTTGGGACACAAGAACACCGGGGAGCTGTTTTTT
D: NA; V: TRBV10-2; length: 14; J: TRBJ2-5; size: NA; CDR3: CASSLAGAQETQYF; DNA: TGCGCCAGCAGTCTCGCGGGGGCGCAAGAGACCCAGTACTTC
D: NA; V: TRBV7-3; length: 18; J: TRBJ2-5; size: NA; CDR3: CASSLRGGGFSLSETQYF; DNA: TGTGCCAGCAGCTTAAGAGGGGGTGGTTTCTCTCTCTCGGAGACCCAGTACTTC
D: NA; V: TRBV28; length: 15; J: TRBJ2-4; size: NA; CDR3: CASSLPANTKNIQYF; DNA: TGTGCCAGCAGTTTACCCGCGAATACCAAAAACATTCAGTACTTC
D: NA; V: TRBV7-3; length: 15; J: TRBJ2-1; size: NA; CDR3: CASSAAGDHYNEQFF; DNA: TGTGCCAGCAGCGCCGCAGGGGACCACTACAATGAGCAGTTCTTC
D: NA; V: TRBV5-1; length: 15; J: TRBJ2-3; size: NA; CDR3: CASSLRPLPTDTQYF; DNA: TGCGCCAGCAGCTTGAGACCCCTACCGACAGATACGCAGTATTTT
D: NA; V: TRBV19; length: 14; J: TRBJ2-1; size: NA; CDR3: CASMRGRSYNEQFF; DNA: TGTGCCAGTATGCGGGGCAGATCTTACAATGAGCAGTTCTTC
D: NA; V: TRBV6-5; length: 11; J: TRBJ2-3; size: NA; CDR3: CASRGTDTQYF; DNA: TGTGCCAGCAGGGGCACAGATACGCAGTATTTT
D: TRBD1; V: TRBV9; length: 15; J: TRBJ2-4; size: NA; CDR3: CASSPGQGAKNIQYF; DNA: TGTGCCAGCAGCCCTGGTCAGGGGGCAAAAAACATTCAGTACTTC
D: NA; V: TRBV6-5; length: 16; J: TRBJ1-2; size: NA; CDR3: CASSYSSTGRSYGYTF; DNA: TGTGCCAGCAGTTACTCGTCTACGGGAAGAAGCTATGGCTACACCTTC
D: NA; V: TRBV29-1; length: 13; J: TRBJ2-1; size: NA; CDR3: CSGGTVNYNEQFF; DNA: TGCAGCGGCGGGACGGTAAACTACAATGAGCAGTTCTTC